Following are 8 T cell receptor beta chains from one sample sequenced in a study of glioma-infiltrating T cells. Amplification of TCR alpha and beta CDR3 regions from RNA used iRepertoire nested multiplex PCR. TCRdb re-called the multiplex PCR reads with MiXCR, one entry per CDR3 protein. The top ten clones hold roughly 15% of a sample with 100,000 to 150,000 distinct CDR3 sequences, roughly 24% of them seen once. The sequenced sample consisted of glioma tissue, nonneoplastic brain tissue, or PBMCs (not recorded which). The receptors here all came from a human donor with low-grade glioma or glioblastoma, undergoing nonglioma brain surgery, or in good health (not recorded which).

The rearrangement uses TRBV11-2 and TRBJ2-3, with D possibly matching TRBD1 (6 bases). This CDR3 is 16 amino acids long. V lost 5 bases, J lost 5 bases, and 20 bases lay in between. Germline CDR1 is SGHAT and CDR2 is FQNNGV. This CDR3 reads CASSPQGRRRRDTQYF. The CDR3 DNA is TGTGCCAGCAGCCCACAGGGACGCCGACGGAGAGATACGCAGTATTTT.

About this clonotype: At one end the junction does not follow the germline gene, possibly because of a read error. The chain joins TRBV20-1 to TRBJ2-3; 7 nucleotides match TRBD1. The CDR3 covers 19 residues. Germline assignment: CDR1 DFQATT and CDR2 SNEGSKA (reference sequence). CDR3 sequence: CSARRQGDVPYEGTDTQYF. Here the CDR3 DNA reads TGCAGTGCTAGGAGGCAGGGGGACGTGCCTTACGAAGGCACAGACACGCAGTATTTT.

With regard to this clonotype: A much larger clone sits a single nucleotide away, making a read error possible. The chain has TRBV6-1 and TRBJ1-6; no firm D call. The length of the CDR3 is 13 residues. V was trimmed by 5 bases and J by 7 bases, leaving 9 bases between them. CDR1 and CDR2 (germline): MNHNS, SASEGT. The CDR3 spells CASSILINSPLHF. The CDR3 coding sequence is TGTGCCAGCAGTATCCTCATCAATTCACCCCTCCACTTT.

This clonotype has a count of ten or more. This chain joins TRBV27 and TRBJ2-1; 10 bases are shared with TRBD2. The CDR3 runs 16 residues. V lost 0 bases and J lost 3; bases outside the gene matches: 2. The germline gives CDR1 MNHEY, CDR2 SMNVEV (reference sequence). DNA of the CDR3: TGTGCCAGCAGTTTATCCGGGACTAGCGTCTACAATGAGCAGTTCTTC. This encodes CASSLSGTSVYNEQFF.

This clonotype was observed at least ten times. CDR3 sequence: CASSQDGGSGNEQFF. CDR3 DNA: TGCGCCAGCAGCCAAGATGGAGGGAGTGGCAATGAGCAGTTCTTC. The chain links TRBV4-1 to TRBJ2-1; weak D call: TRBD2 (6 bases). The ends were cut back, 0 bases at V and 6 bases at J, with 12 bases in the middle. The CDR3 loop spans 15 amino acids. The germline V gene has CDR1 MGHRA and CDR2 YSYEKL.

This clonotype was seen at least ten times. V is TRBV7-2 and J is TRBJ1-5; a possible D gene is TRBD1 (6 bases). Per germline, CDR1 SGHTA and CDR2 FQGNSA. V was pared by 1 base and J by 6 bases, with 16 bases between. The length of the CDR3 is 16 residues. The DNA of the CDR3 is TGTGCCAGCAGCTTAGGAGCGGCAGGGGTAGGTCAGCCCCAGCATTTT. Residues: CASSLGAAGVGQPQHF.

Notes on this clonotype: A read error may produce the germline difference seen at one junction end. This chain joins TRBV18 and TRBJ1-3; 9 nucleotides line up with TRBD1. This CDR3 has 19 amino acids. From germline, CDR1 is KGHSH and CDR2 LQKENI. The CDR3 loop reads CAGSRPGTGSQETGNTIYF. The DNA for the CDR3 is TGTGCCGGCTCACGACCCGGGACAGGGTCACAGGAAACTGGAAACACCATATATTTT.

This clonotype was recorded many times. This chain uses TRBV27 with TRBJ2-3; TRBD1 matches at 7 bases. V trimming: 2 bases; J trimming: 2 bases; junction bases outside the gene matches: 4. Per germline, CDR1 MNHEY and CDR2 SMNVEV (reference sequence). The CDR3 runs to 15 residues. For the CDR3, the DNA is TGTGCCAGCAGTTTAGAGGGGGCGCCCACAGATACGCAGTATTTT. It specifies CASSLEGAPTDTQYF.